This T cell receptor beta chain was sequenced for a study of T cell responses to AZD1222 COVID-19 vaccine. Notes on this clone: Its cognate antigen is unknown.

The CDR3 length is 18 residues. Trimming removed 3 bases from V and 2 bases from J; junction bases left unmatched: 13. Per germline, CDR1 SGHDT and CDR2 YYEEEE. Study-wide results and caveats: Among vaccine-associated CD4 TCRs, coverage spanned spike, with dominance at 160-218 and 743-854. Seropositivity was recorded at baseline in only 6 or 7 AZD1222 recipients. It should be noted that donors were predominantly white British and more often female, and clonal diversity was possibly underestimated.

Recipients boosted at about 4 weeks or about 12 weeks are pooled. This table comes from immunoSEQ multiplex PCR, and its TCRdb copy is limited to in-frame clones, with some not included. The sample lists 120,000 or so clones; 65% to 90% were seen once. The sequencing used peripheral blood, collected 28 days after the second AZD1222 dose. The chain uses TRBV5-6 and TRBJ1-5, with TRBD1 matching 8 bases. This sequence originates from an adult who received the AZD1222 COVID-19 vaccine. CDR3 sequence reads: CASSSTLAPTGGNQPQHF. In nucleotides, the CDR3 is TGTGCCAGCAGCTCTACTCTCGCCCCGACAGGGGGCAATCAGCCCCAGCATTTT.